Presented here are 14 T cell receptor beta chains from one specimen sequenced in a study of OX40 agonist ivuxolimab in advanced cancers. Generated by immunoSEQ multiplex PCR, the TCRdb table keeps only in-frame clones and is missing some. This sample has some 85,000 clones; about nine tenths occur once, and the top ten carry roughly 0.25%. The starting material was CD4+ or CD8+ T cells sorted from blood, obtained in a trial of the OX40 agonist ivuxolimab. These receptors all come from an adult with an advanced solid tumor such as melanoma, head and neck, liver or kidney cancer.

The V and J genes are TRBV7-8 and TRBJ1-5; weak D call: TRBD1 (6 bases). The CDR3 length is 17 residues. Trimming left V 2 bases short and J 0 bases short, with 14 bases between. Germline CDR1 reads SGHVS; CDR2 reads FQNEAQ. DNA for the CDR3: TGTGCCAGCAGCTTATTGGACAGCGGAAATAGCAATCAGCCCCAGCATTTT. Translated: CASSLLDSGNSNQPQHF.

CDR3 amino acids: CASRSPGEENTEAFF. The CDR3 bases are TGTGCCAGCAGATCCCCGGGGGAGGAGAACACTGAAGCTTTCTTT. V and J are TRBV28 and TRBJ1-1; D is possibly TRBD1 (5 bases). In germline, CDR1 is MDHEN, CDR2 SYDVKM. There are 15 residues in the CDR3. The ends were cut back, 6 bases at V and 1 base at J, with 15 bases in the middle.

This chain uses TRBV4-3 with TRBJ2-7, with 8 bases identical to TRBD1. Looked up from germline, CDR1 is LGHNA and CDR2 is YSLEER. V shed 0 bases, J shed 2 bases, and the junction held 9 bases outside the gene matches. This CDR3 has 17 amino acids. The CDR3 nucleotides are TGCGCCAGCAGCCAAGAACTGACAGGGGCACGAACCTACGAGCAGTACTTC. It encodes CASSQELTGARTYEQYF.

The chain recombines TRBV27 with TRBJ2-3; no definite D call. The CDR3 spans 12 residues. Per the germline V gene, CDR1 is MNHEY and CDR2 is SMNVEV (reference sequence). V was clipped by 4 bases and J by 12 bases, with 14 bases between them. This chain's CDR3 is CASSYPSGRQYF. In DNA form, the CDR3 reads TGTGCCAGCAGTTACCCCTCCGGTCGACAGTATTTT.

The chain uses TRBV13 and TRBJ2-7; 13 nucleotides line up with TRBD2. Germline CDR1 is PRHDT and CDR2 is FYEKMQ (reference sequence). V was clipped by 5 bases and J by 4 bases; unmatched bases: 14. The CDR3 sequence is 18 residues long. Here the CDR3 reads CASSIRTSGSGLGYEQYF. Here the CDR3 DNA reads TGTGCCAGCAGCATCCGGACTAGCGGGAGCGGGTTGGGGTACGAGCAGTACTTC.

V is TRBV2 and J is TRBJ2-2; D is undetermined. Germline V gives CDR1 SNHLY, CDR2 FYNNEI. The V end was cut by 0 bases, the J end by 6 bases, with 11 bases between. CDR3 size: 15 residues. CDR3 region: CASSEAIWRPGELFF. The CDR3 DNA reads TGTGCCAGCAGTGAAGCTATCTGGCGCCCCGGGGAGCTGTTTTTT.

This clone turned up a few times. The chain joins TRBV18 to TRBJ1-2; D possibly corresponds to TRBD1 (5 bases). The CDR3 runs to 15 residues. Germline lookup yields CDR1 KGHSH and CDR2 LQKENI. The V end lost 2 bases, the J end lost 6 bases, and 16 bases lay between the germline ends. The CDR3 loop reads CASSPTKTVIDGYTF. In DNA, the CDR3 is TGTGCCAGCTCACCAACAAAGACAGTCATAGATGGCTACACCTTC.

This clone has more than one count but fewer than ten. The chain carries TRBV6-5 and TRBJ1-1; D is uncertain. Trimming pared 7 bases from V and 1 base from J, leaving 13 bases between. This CDR3 has 14 amino acids. CDR1 and CDR2 from the germline V gene are MNHEY and SVGAGI. The CDR3 reads CASTLTQSNTEAFF. CDR3 sequence (DNA): TGTGCCAGCACCCTAACCCAGTCGAACACTGAAGCTTTCTTT.

CDR3 DNA sequence: TGTGCCAGCAGTGATCAGGGCGAGCAGTACTTC. This gives the protein CASSDQGEQYF. This rearrangement joins TRBV2 to TRBJ2-7; D possibly corresponds to TRBD1 (5 bases). V lost 3 bases and J lost 6, with 6 bases in between. Germline loops: CDR1 SNHLY, CDR2 FYNNEI. CDR3 length: 11 residues.

CDR3 in amino acids: CASSYALTQYF. CDR3 DNA sequence: TGTGCCAGCAGCTACGCCTTGACCCAGTACTTC. The chain recombines TRBV7-2 with TRBJ2-5; D call uncertain. CDR1 and CDR2 (germline): SGHTA, FQGNSA. Trimming left V 4 bases short and J 7 bases short, with 7 bases between. The CDR3 is 11 residues long.

This rearrangement joins TRBV7-2 to TRBJ2-3; D gene uncertain. The V end lost 2 bases, the J end lost 1 base, and 10 bases lay between the germline ends. This CDR3 has 15 amino acids. The germline V gene has CDR1 SGHTA and CDR2 FQGNSA. The CDR3, as DNA: TGTGCCAGCAGCTTATGGGCAGGCCGCACAGATACGCAGTATTTT. It encodes CASSLWAGRTDTQYF.

This sequence joins TRBV6-6 and TRBJ1-1; no reliable D call. Looked up from germline, CDR1 is MNHNY and CDR2 is SVGAGI (reference sequence). This CDR3 is built from 13 residues. With 5 bases removed from V and 6 bases from J, the gap between germline ends came to 13 bases. The CDR3 bases are TGTGCCAGCAGTAAGTTGCCCGCGTCTGAAGCTTTCTTT. Translated, it gives CASSKLPASEAFF.

The rearrangement links TRBV27 to TRBJ1-5; 7 bases align to TRBD1. With V trimmed by 4 bases and J by 4 bases, 4 bases remained unmatched. Germline V CDR1 and CDR2: MNHEY, SMNVEV (reference sequence). The CDR3 runs 14 residues. The DNA for the CDR3 is TGTGCCAGCAGTTCACAGGGGTCGAATCAGCCCCAGCATTTT. Its protein is CASSSQGSNQPQHF.

V and J are TRBV6-1 and TRBJ2-4; 7 bases fit TRBD2. V lost 5 bases and J lost 4; bases outside the gene matches: 5. The CDR3 has 14 amino acids. The germline V gene encodes CDR1 MNHNS and CDR2 SASEGT. The CDR3 sequence: CASSSSSGKNIQYF. CDR3 coding DNA: TGTGCCAGCAGTTCCTCTAGCGGTAAAAACATTCAGTACTTC.